The clone carrying this T cell receptor (beta chain) was counted many times. Its antigen remains unidentified. Clinicians diagnosed patients from clinical symptoms, serum thyroxine and TRAb, thyroid ultrasound and orbital computed tomography. The record originates from a study of T cells in Graves' hyperthyroidism and ophthalmopathy. General observations from the study: Ophthalmopathy and stable hyperthyroidism were told apart by a 13 V-J model. The model identified upcoming ophthalmopathy a median 6.5 months ahead of onset.

Amplification targeted TCR beta CDR3 regions from RNA transcripts. The HTBI primer set served for first-round RT-PCR of the TCR CDR3. TCRdb re-analysed the multiplex PCR reads in MiXCR, keeping a single row per CDR3 protein. The sample consists of around 250,000 distinct CDR3 sequences, 15% to 20% of them appearing once. This clonotype originated in a woman aged 18-29 years with Graves' ophthalmopathy. The sequencing sample was made of blood.

This chain's CDR3 is CSARTGDQETQYF. In nucleotides, the CDR3 is TGCAGTGCTCGCACAGGGGATCAAGAGACCCAGTACTTC. The V call is TRBV20-1, the J call TRBJ2-5, with 7 bases matching TRBD1. The CDR3 contains 13 residues. Germline V gives CDR1 DFQATT, CDR2 SNEGSKA (reference sequence). With 5 bases clipped from V and 2 bases from J, the junction kept 5 bases outside the gene matches.